This TCR beta chain emerged from a study of shared clonotypes between healthy human individuals. TCRdb's table, derived via immunoSEQ multiplex PCR, lists solely in-frame clones and lacks some. Found here are 400,000 to 600,000 clones, about 96% of them singletons; the top ten hold approximately 0.067%. This CDR3 is 12 amino acids long. The V gene's germline CDR1 is SGHTA and CDR2 FQGNSA. Trimming removed 6 bases from V and 12 bases from J; junction bases left unmatched: 9. The material sequenced was naive CD4+ T cells sorted from blood. This sample's subset: CD45RA+ positively selected. This TCR was sampled from a woman aged 25 to 39 in good health. The chain carries TRBV7-2 and TRBJ2-7, with TRBD1 identical over 9 bases. The CDR3 spells CASSVVPGQGYF. CDR3 DNA: TGTGCCAGCAGTGTAGTTCCGGGACAGGGGTACTTC.